This entry lists 5 T cell receptor beta chains sequenced from one sample in a study of blood T cell repertoires in COVID-19. TCRdb's table, derived via immunoSEQ multiplex PCR, lists solely in-frame clones and lacks some. The table lists about 190,000 clones, around 88% of them singletons. Sequencing was carried out using peripheral blood. Every receptor here comes from a woman aged 25-40 years with acute or convalescent COVID-19.

The V and J genes are TRBV28 and TRBJ2-5; the D gene is possibly TRBD2 (6 bases). The CDR3 covers 15 residues. CDR1 is MDHEN and CDR2 is SYDVKM in the germline V gene. Trimming cost V 3 bases and J 0 bases, with 11 bases left between them. CDR3 residues: CASSLPGRYQETQYF. CDR3 bases: TGTGCCAGCAGTTTGCCAGGGAGGTACCAAGAGACCCAGTACTTC.

This rearrangement joins TRBV20-1 to TRBJ2-7; D ambiguous. The length of the CDR3 is 10 residues. V gave up 5 bases and J gave up 5 bases, with 7 bases separating them. Germline lookup yields CDR1 DFQATT and CDR2 SNEGSKA (reference sequence). The CDR3 sequence is CSAYTNEQYF. The CDR3 DNA sequence: TGCAGTGCTTACACTAACGAGCAGTACTTC.

V is TRBV24-1 and J is TRBJ1-2; D gene uncertain. V shed 5 bases and J shed 5 bases, with 11 bases lying between them. Looked up from germline, CDR1 is KGHDR and CDR2 is SFDVKD. The CDR3 contains 13 residues. The CDR3 loop is CATSAGLNYGYTF. DNA of the CDR3: TGTGCCACCAGTGCAGGACTGAATTATGGCTACACCTTC.

The chain employs TRBV5-8 and TRBJ2-2; 8 bases fit TRBD2. Trimming removed 3 bases from V and 0 bases from J; junction bases left unmatched: 4. CDR1 and CDR2 from the germline V gene are SGHTS and YDEGEE. The CDR3 is 16 residues long. CDR3 in amino acids: CASSSGLAPNTGELFF. In nucleotides, the CDR3 is TGTGCCAGCAGCTCCGGACTAGCCCCGAACACCGGGGAGCTGTTTTTT.

The J gene is TRBJ2-3, the V gene TRBV5-1; the match to TRBD2 covers 7 bases. J gave up 6 bases and V 1 base, and 8 bases lay outside the gene matches. Germline CDR1 is SGHRS and CDR2 is YFSETQ. CDR3 length: 15 residues. CDR3 region: CASSLPGGLTDTQYF. CDR3 sequence (DNA): TGCGCCAGCAGCTTGCCGGGAGGCCTCACTGATACGCAGTATTTT.